This T cell receptor beta chain was sequenced during a study of glioma-infiltrating T cells. The iRepertoire nested amplicon-rescue multiplex PCR amplified TCR alpha and beta CDR3s from RNA. MiXCR was run by TCRdb on the multiplex PCR reads, yielding one entry per CDR3 protein. In the table there are fewer than 500,000 distinct CDR3 sequences, approximately 42% of which are singletons. Germline loops: CDR1 SGHAT, CDR2 FQNNGV. V dropped 5 bases and J dropped 4 bases, with 22 bases sitting between them. The CDR3 is 17 residues long. The TCR was taken from a human donor with low-grade glioma or glioblastoma, undergoing nonglioma brain surgery, or in good health (not recorded which). The genes are TRBV11-2 and TRBJ2-3; D is unresolved. The sequenced sample was glioma tissue, nonneoplastic brain tissue, or PBMCs (not recorded which). CDR3 residues: CASSLRPHSVDPDTQYF. In DNA form, the CDR3 reads TGTGCCAGCAGCCTACGGCCCCATAGTGTTGATCCAGATACGCAGTATTTT.